This section outlines one TCR beta chain sequence together with its context. The data originate from a study of blood T cell repertoires in COVID-19. The V gene's germline CDR1 is KGHDR and CDR2 SFDVKD. The CDR3 is made up of 15 amino acids. V lost 6 bases to trimming and J lost 0 bases, with 11 bases between them. Repertoires were generated with immunoSEQ multiplex PCR, while TCRdb's copy carries only in-frame clones and drops some. The data contain about 140,000 clones, less than 80% of them seen just once; the ten biggest clones take up 4.5%. The clonotype comes from a woman older than 75 with active or convalescent COVID-19. This sequence joins TRBV24-1 and TRBJ2-4; D is uncertain. The sample was peripheral blood. The CDR3 bases are TGTGCCACCAGTTCTACAGATCTAGCCAAAAACATTCAGTACTTC. This translates into CATSSTDLAKNIQYF.